A single sample is the source of the 11 T cell receptor beta chains below, sequenced in a study of cytomegalovirus exposure and HLA in healthy donors. The study ran its PCR with 60 Vbeta and 13 Jbeta primers. Profiling relied on immunoSEQ multiplex PCR, and the TCRdb table lists in-frame clones only, not all of them. This table has about 190,000 clones, about 90% appearing once. The material sequenced was PBMCs. The receptors shown here come from a man aged 30 to 39 in good health and CMV-seronegative.

This sequence joins TRBV15 and TRBJ1-5, with TRBD1 as a possible D gene (6 bases). In germline, CDR1 is LNHNV, CDR2 YYDKDF (reference sequence). V lost 3 bases and J lost 2, with 11 bases in between. The CDR3 is made up of 15 amino acids. The CDR3 nucleotides read TGTGCCACCAGCAGCAGACAGGCGGGCAATCAGCCCCAGCATTTT. Translation: CATSSRQAGNQPQHF.

V gene TRBV27 combines with J gene TRBJ2-7; TRBD1 matches 8 bases. The CDR3 covers 15 residues. The V gene's germline CDR1 is MNHEY and CDR2 SMNVEV (reference sequence). V lost 5 bases to trimming and J lost 2 bases; unmatched junction nucleotides: 8. CDR3 sequence: CASSGRQGYPYEQYF. The CDR3 DNA follows: TGTGCCAGCAGTGGTCGACAGGGGTACCCCTACGAGCAGTACTTC.

The chain employs TRBV28 and TRBJ2-1; possible D gene TRBD2, 5 bases. The CDR3 consists of 14 residues. Germline values: CDR1 MDHEN, CDR2 SYDVKM. V shed 5 bases and J shed 2 bases, with 10 bases lying between them. This CDR3 reads CASSTSGTYNEQFF. DNA of the CDR3: TGTGCCAGCAGTACTAGTGGGACCTACAATGAGCAGTTCTTC.

The J gene is TRBJ2-1, the V gene TRBV27; tentatively, D is TRBD1 (6 bases). Germline values: CDR1 MNHEY, CDR2 SMNVEV (reference sequence). With 3 bases removed from V and 10 bases from J, the gap between germline ends came to 16 bases. The CDR3 has 14 amino acids. CDR3 coding DNA: TGTGCCAGCAGTTTTCAACGGGATAGGGGGGAGCAGTTCTTC. This translates into CASSFQRDRGEQFF.

The V gene is TRBV29-1, the J gene TRBJ2-2; 9 bases are shared with TRBD2. The germline CDR1 and CDR2 sequences are SQVTM and ANQGSEA. This CDR3 region has 15 residues. Trimming at V came to 6 bases and at J to 5 bases, leaving 10 bases not matched to a gene. CDR3 sequence: CSVRAGGTGTGELFF. CDR3 nucleotides: TGCAGCGTGCGAGCGGGAGGAACGGGGACCGGGGAGCTGTTTTTT.

This sequence joins TRBV6-5 and TRBJ1-2, with D possibly matching TRBD1 (5 bases). Trimming took off 0 bases at V and 6 bases at J, with 8 bases between the two ends. CDR3 length: 13 residues. Looked up from germline, CDR1 is MNHEY and CDR2 is SVGAGI. This CDR3 is CASSYSRGNGYTF. Here the CDR3 DNA reads TGTGCCAGCAGTTACTCGCGGGGGAATGGCTACACCTTC.

The chain combines TRBV29-1 with TRBJ2-7, with TRBD1 as a possible D gene (5 bases). Germline CDR1 is SQVTM and CDR2 is ANQGSEA. V lost 7 bases and J lost 2, with 12 bases in between. The CDR3 consists of 12 residues. Here the CDR3 reads CSAGAGTYEQYF. The CDR3 nucleotides read TGCAGCGCTGGTGCAGGGACCTACGAGCAGTACTTC.

V and J are TRBV18 and TRBJ2-1, with 8 bases aligning to TRBD1. The length of the CDR3 is 13 residues. CDR1 and CDR2 (germline): KGHSH, LQKENI. The J segment lost 12 bases and the V segment lost 1 base, leaving 5 bases of the junction unmatched. CDR3 coding DNA: TGTGCCAGCTCACCACGGGGGGACAGGTGGCAGTTCTTC. Encoded protein: CASSPRGDRWQFF.

The genes are TRBV7-6 and TRBJ2-3; 10 bases are a match to TRBD2. V trimming: 3 bases; J trimming: 0 bases; junction bases outside the gene matches: 12. Germline-derived CDR1 and CDR2 are SGHVS and FNYEAQ. The CDR3 sequence is 19 residues long. The DNA for the CDR3 is TGTGCCAGCAGCTTGCCCGTAGCGGGGGGCCTCGGTAGCACAGATACGCAGTATTTT. It encodes CASSLPVAGGLGSTDTQYF.

This clone occurred once. V gene TRBV5-1 combines with J gene TRBJ2-7; 9 positions agree with TRBD2. The CDR3 covers 15 residues. The junction had 9 bases not matched to a gene; V was cut back by 5 bases and J by 3 bases. Germline values: CDR1 SGHRS, CDR2 YFSETQ. The CDR3 nucleotides read TGCGCCAGCAGTCCCCTTAGCGGGGGACACTACGAGCAGTACTTC. This encodes CASSPLSGGHYEQYF.

V gene TRBV27 combines with J gene TRBJ1-2; 11 bases are shared with TRBD1. Germline loops: CDR1 MNHEY, CDR2 SMNVEV (reference sequence). This CDR3 comprises 18 residues. Trimming took 4 bases from V and 4 from J; bases not matched to a gene: 14. CDR3 loop: CASSSVVGQGGRGYGYTF. CDR3 nucleotide sequence: TGTGCCAGCAGTTCCGTAGTGGGACAGGGGGGGCGGGGCTATGGCTACACCTTC.